Given below is one T cell receptor (beta chain) in context. This sample stems from a study of blood T cell repertoires in COVID-19. About the study: PBMCs, B-cell-depleted T cells, or T cells were the source of the cDNA or gDNA that made up the material.

Per the original data handling: Amplification with reference gene primers provided the estimates of nucleated cell counts. Generated by immunoSEQ multiplex PCR, the TCRdb table keeps only in-frame clones and is missing some. V and J calls and clone size are as listed in that table; D and trimming were resolved from the DNA. Of about 270,000 clones in the sample, 88% were seen once. The V gene end was trimmed by 2 bases and the J gene end by 2 bases; junction bases not matched to a gene: 3. Germline loops: CDR1 SGHTA, CDR2 FQGNSA. This CDR3 is built from 15 residues. The V and J genes are TRBV7-2 and TRBJ2-7, with 10 bases identical to TRBD1. The TCR comes from a woman aged 60 to 75 in a cohort exposed to, infected with or recovered from COVID-19 (not recorded which). Sequenced sample: PBMCs or T cells enriched from blood (not recorded which). CDR3 in DNA: TGTGCCAGCAGCTTAAACGGACAGGGGGCCTACGAGCAGTACTTC. Amino acids: CASSLNGQGAYEQYF.